These 2 T cell receptor beta chains came from one sample sequenced in a study of T-cell memory formation after mild COVID-19. TCRdb fed the 5' RACE reads into MiXCR, producing one record per CDR3 protein. The data show about 90,000 distinct CDR3 sequences, around 15% seen once. Sequences were obtained from PBMCs or a T cell subset sorted from them (not recorded which). These receptors were obtained from a man in his late teens or twenties who had mild COVID-19 (a few samples of this study predate the infection). Cell type and time point are not known.

The V and J genes are TRBV7-9 and TRBJ1-2; 9 nucleotides agree with TRBD1. Trimming at V came to 5 bases and at J to 1 base, leaving 8 bases not matched to a gene. Germline CDR1 and CDR2: SEHNR and FQNEAQ (reference sequence). This CDR3 spans 16 amino acids. CDR3 DNA: TGTGCCAGCAGCGAGAGGGGACAGGGACTTAACTATGGCTACACCTTC. Protein: CASSERGQGLNYGYTF.

V gene TRBV27 combines with J gene TRBJ1-5, with TRBD1 matching 7 bases. Germline-derived CDR1 and CDR2 are MNHEY and SMNVEV (reference sequence). The CDR3 spans 14 residues. Germline trimming cut 5 bases from V and 3 bases from J; bases unmatched to any gene: 4. CDR3 sequence: CASSTDRDNQPQHF. The CDR3 DNA follows: TGTGCCAGCAGTACCGACAGGGACAATCAGCCCCAGCATTTT.